This is a list of T cell receptor beta chains from one sample in a study of cytomegalovirus exposure and HLA in healthy donors. Measured with immunoSEQ multiplex PCR; TCRdb has only the in-frame clones, and not every one. This sample carries just under 80,000 clones, with approximately 4.2% going to the ten biggest clones. Sequenced input: PBMCs. The receptors originated from a man aged 18 to 29 in good health and CMV-seropositive. The CDR3 runs from the conserved cysteine through the conserved F or W. Each record gives: CDR3 protein, V gene.

cdr3_aa: CASSGWDSEAFF
v_call: TRBV9

cdr3_aa: CASSIIPRGSHNEQFF
v_call: TRBV19

cdr3_aa: CASSYSGGRNTEAFF
v_call: TRBV6-5

cdr3_aa: CASSRSLGQPQHF
v_call: TRBV19

cdr3_aa: CASSPPGTAYGYTF
v_call: TRBV18

cdr3_aa: CASSANPRDSYEQYF
v_call: TRBV9

cdr3_aa: CASSLYSAYGYTF
v_call: TRBV5-6

cdr3_aa: CASKVDRSRLAKNIQYF
v_call: TRBV7-4

cdr3_aa: CASSRFHPAYEQYF
v_call: TRBV7-2

cdr3_aa: CASSRGGGEQYF
v_call: TRBV4-1

cdr3_aa: CSVPLTGGNYGYTF
v_call: TRBV29-1

cdr3_aa: CASSLGHNYGYTF
v_call: TRBV7-2

cdr3_aa: CASSLGVMDGYTF
v_call: TRBV5-6

cdr3_aa: CASSLVYRGSPNNSPLHF
v_call: TRBV5-1

cdr3_aa: CASSFRVRGNYGYTF
v_call: TRBV7-9

cdr3_aa: CASSQGRESDTQYF
v_call: TRBV19

cdr3_aa: CASSPPGLAGLSSYEQYF
v_call: TRBV7-7

cdr3_aa: CATSSRAGNTEAFF
v_call: TRBV15

cdr3_aa: CASSVEGPTEAFF
v_call: TRBV9

cdr3_aa: CASSQPGQGPEQYF
v_call: TRBV6-6

cdr3_aa: CASSSAGAGPQGYTF
v_call: TRBV6-5

cdr3_aa: CASSWGTGYEQFF
v_call: TRBV5-1

cdr3_aa: CASSGGSYEQYF
v_call: TRBV28

cdr3_aa: CASSPPPGADNEQFF
v_call: TRBV7-3

cdr3_aa: CASSEAPGARNEQFF
v_call: TRBV6-1

cdr3_aa: CASSQDGNQPQHF
v_call: TRBV4-1

cdr3_aa: CASSLSTGGYNEQFF
v_call: TRBV9

cdr3_aa: CASSLGAYTQYF
v_call: TRBV5-6

cdr3_aa: CASSLVAGGSYEQYF
v_call: TRBV7-9

cdr3_aa: CSVARGNTIYF
v_call: TRBV29-1

cdr3_aa: CASRGTSGAYEQYF
v_call: TRBV27

cdr3_aa: CASSDRVDEQYF
v_call: TRBV6-5

cdr3_aa: CASSFGGLSAYEQYF
v_call: TRBV28

cdr3_aa: CASLESSGHNEQFF
v_call: TRBV5-1

cdr3_aa: CASSPGQGFTDTQYF
v_call: TRBV18

cdr3_aa: CASSLLNPTATEAFF
v_call: TRBV28

cdr3_aa: CASSVAPGSGNTIYF
v_call: TRBV9

cdr3_aa: CASSLALDRAEAFF
v_call: TRBV7-9